These 32 T cell receptor beta chains came from one sample sequenced in a study of T cell clones after liver transplantation. The method was immunoSEQ multiplex PCR; TCRdb's version includes in-frame clones alone and lacks a portion of them. Seen here are roughly 73,000 clones, 80% observed once, and the top ten hold over 0.45%. Sequences were derived from CD4+ T cells from blood, sampled before liver transplant. The receptors here all came from a human donor who received a liver transplant.

The rearrangement uses TRBV5-1 and TRBJ1-2, with TRBD1 matching 7 bases. The CDR3 contains 16 residues. After removal of 7 bases from V and 0 bases from J, the junction contained 12 bases not matched to a gene. Per germline, CDR1 SGHRS and CDR2 YFSETQ. The CDR3 here is CASRTGGGRTNYGYTF. In DNA form, the CDR3 reads TGCGCCAGCCGTACCGGAGGGGGCAGGACTAACTATGGCTACACCTTC.

This clone appeared a single time. Mismatch with germline at one junction end may stem from a read error. The chain combines TRBV11-2 with TRBJ1-3; D uncertain. In germline, CDR1 is SGHAT, CDR2 FQNNGV. CDR3 length: 12 residues. The CDR3: CASSLSGTTIYF. Written as DNA, the CDR3 is TGTGCCAGCAGCTTAAGCGGAACCACCATATATTTT.

This clone occurred once. The gene calls are TRBV7-2 and TRBJ2-7; D unclear. CDR3 size: 13 residues. V lost 5 bases and J 0 bases, leaving 8 bases between the germline ends. CDR1 is SGHTA and CDR2 is FQGNSA in the germline V gene. The CDR3 region has the DNA TGTGCCAGCAGCCCCTGGAACTCCTACGAGCAGTACTTC. As protein: CASSPWNSYEQYF. Full variable domain (rest looked up from reference TRBV7-2 and TRBJ2-7): GAGVSQSPSNKVTEKGKDVELRCDPISGHTALYWYRQSLGQGLEFLIYFQGNSAPDKSGLPSDRFSAERTGGSVSTLTIQRTQQEDSAVYLCASSPWNSYEQYFGPGTRLTVT.

This clone was detected once. The chain recombines TRBV18 with TRBJ2-5; unclear D gene. The ends were cut back, 0 bases at V and 3 bases at J, with 14 bases in the middle. In germline, CDR1 is KGHSH, CDR2 LQKENI. The CDR3 has 16 amino acids. CDR3 DNA sequence: TGTGCCAGCTCACCACCCGCAGGAAGAACAAAAGAGACCCAGTACTTC. Its protein is CASSPPAGRTKETQYF.

V usage is TRBV19 and J usage is TRBJ1-5; weak D call: TRBD1 (5 bases). Trimming took 5 bases from V and 3 from J, leaving 14 bases between them. Germline V gene data show CDR1 as LNHDA and CDR2 as SQIVND (reference sequence). This CDR3 region has 15 residues. The CDR3 nucleotides read TGTGCCAGTAGTCTACCCAGGGCCTACAATCAGCCCCAGCATTTT. It specifies CASSLPRAYNQPQHF. Full variable domain (remainder filled in from reference TRBV19 and TRBJ1-5): DGGITQSPKYLFRKEGQNVTLSCEQNLNHDAMYWYRQDPGQGLRLIYYSQIVNDFQKGDIAEGYSVSREKKESFPLTVTSAQKNPTAFYLCASSLPRAYNQPQHFGDGTRLSIL.

The CDR3: CASSPETSGSEYF. The CDR3 bases are TGTGCCAGCAGTCCAGAGACTAGCGGGAGTGAGTACTTC. This sequence joins TRBV6-6 and TRBJ2-7; 12 positions match TRBD2. Germline values: CDR1 MNHNY, CDR2 SVGAGI (reference sequence). With V trimmed by 5 bases and J by 11 bases, 7 bases remained unmatched. This CDR3 contains 13 residues.

The chain combines TRBV7-6 with TRBJ2-1; 10 bases map to TRBD1. V shed 1 base, J shed 2 bases, and the junction held 2 bases outside the gene matches. The V gene's germline CDR1 is SGHVS and CDR2 FNYEAQ. This CDR3 is 16 amino acids long. The CDR3 coding sequence is TGTGCCAGCAGCTTAGGGGGACAGGGGCCCTACAATGAGCAGTTCTTC. Protein sequence: CASSLGGQGPYNEQFF.

The V and J genes are TRBV6-5 and TRBJ2-7; perhaps TRBD2 as D (5 bases). This CDR3 has 15 residues. Germline-derived CDR1 and CDR2 are MNHEY and SVGAGI. Trimming removed 6 bases at V and 0 bases at J, with 15 bases between. CDR3 residues: CASSSPGRGSYEQYF. The CDR3 nucleotides are TGTGCCAGCAGCTCCCCCGGACGGGGCTCCTACGAGCAGTACTTC.

This chain joins TRBV6-4 and TRBJ2-1, with D perhaps matching TRBD1 or TRBD2 (5 bases each). This CDR3 spans 15 amino acids. V was clipped by 0 bases and J by 4 bases, with 10 bases between them. In germline, CDR1 is MRHNA, CDR2 SNTAGT. The CDR3 sequence is CASSDSGVPYNEQFF. The CDR3 DNA sequence: TGTGCCAGCAGTGACTCGGGGGTTCCTTACAATGAGCAGTTCTTC.

The chain employs TRBV10-3 and TRBJ2-7; TRBD1 matches 8 bases. Unmatched junction bases numbered 5, after V lost 2 bases and J lost 2 bases. This CDR3 spans 15 amino acids. The V gene's germline CDR1 is ENHRY and CDR2 SYGVKD. CDR3 protein: CAISEDRGNTYEQYF. CDR3 bases: TGTGCCATCAGTGAGGACAGGGGTAACACCTACGAGCAGTACTTC.

The chain is built from TRBV27 and TRBJ2-7; TRBD2 matches 7 bases. CDR1 MNHEY and CDR2 SMNVEV come from the germline V gene (reference sequence). J lost 6 bases, V lost 8 bases, and 10 bases had no gene match. CDR3 length equals 13 residues. Here the CDR3 DNA reads TGTGCCAGCGGCCGACTAGCAAGGGGCGAGCAGTACTTC. Translated: CASGRLARGEQYF.

This sequence joins TRBV7-2 and TRBJ1-5; D possibly corresponds to TRBD1 (5 bases). Germline assignment: CDR1 SGHTA and CDR2 FQGNSA. The CDR3 contains 12 residues. Trimming removed 0 bases at V and 14 bases at J, with 11 bases between. The CDR3 DNA follows: TGTGCCAGCAGCTTAGCGTGGGGGGAGGAGCATTTT. As protein: CASSLAWGEEHF.

This clone was observed once. The rearrangement joins TRBV29-1 to TRBJ2-7, with D perhaps matching TRBD1 or TRBD2 (5 bases each). Per the germline V gene, CDR1 is SQVTM and CDR2 is ANQGSEA. The V and J ends lost 7 bases and 3 bases respectively, with 13 bases between them. This CDR3 has 12 residues. The DNA for the CDR3 is TGCAGCGGTGGGGACGGAAGCTACGAGCAGTACTTC. Amino acid sequence: CSGGDGSYEQYF.

This clone showed up just once. The chain carries TRBV6-4 and TRBJ1-3, with 10 nucleotides matching TRBD1. The CDR3 contains 16 residues. Germline loops: CDR1 MRHNA, CDR2 SNTAGT. Trimming cost V 3 bases and J 2 bases; bases outside gene matches: 4. CDR3 protein: CASSERQGAPGNTIYF. The CDR3 DNA sequence: TGTGCCAGCAGTGAGCGACAGGGGGCGCCTGGAAACACCATATATTTT.

The chain combines TRBV7-2 with TRBJ1-1; the D is unclear. V lost 0 bases and J 4 bases, leaving 9 bases between the germline ends. In germline, CDR1 is SGHTA, CDR2 FQGNSA. The CDR3 contains 14 residues. CDR3 sequence: CASSLARVVTEAFF. DNA for the CDR3: TGTGCCAGCAGCTTAGCTAGGGTGGTCACTGAAGCTTTCTTT.

The CDR3 loop is CASSYDSTDTQYF. The DNA of the CDR3 is TGTGCCAGCAGTTACGACAGCACAGATACGCAGTATTTT. This sequence joins TRBV28 and TRBJ2-3; D gene ambiguous. V lost 4 bases and J lost 0, with 5 bases in between. Germline CDR1 MDHEN, CDR2 SYDVKM. The CDR3 is 13 residues long.

This chain uses TRBV19 with TRBJ2-6; 8 positions agree with TRBD1. V was clipped by 4 bases and J by 0 bases; unmatched bases: 5. CDR3 size: 17 residues. The germline CDR1 and CDR2 sequences are LNHDA and SQIVND (reference sequence). The CDR3 DNA reads as TGTGCCAGTAGTAGACACGACAGGGGCTCTGGGGCCAACGTCCTGACTTTC. The encoded protein is CASSRHDRGSGANVLTF.

The rearrangement uses TRBV7-9 and TRBJ2-5, with TRBD2 matching 10 bases. Germline V gene sequence: CDR1 SEHNR, CDR2 FQNEAQ (reference sequence). CDR3 length equals 13 residues. The ends lost 5 bases at V and 5 bases at J; junction bases unmatched: 2. The CDR3 DNA is TGTGCCAGCAGCAGTAGCGGGGGGGAGACCCAGTACTTC. Translated, it gives CASSSSGGETQYF. Using reference TRBV7-9 and TRBJ2-5 for the parts outside the CDR3, the full variable domain is DTGVSQNPRHKITKRGQNVTFRCDPISEHNRLYWYRQTLGQGPEFLTYFQNEAQLEKSRLLSDRFSAERPKGSFSTLEIQRTEQGDSAMYLCASSSSGGETQYFGPGTRLLVL.

V gene TRBV9 combines with J gene TRBJ1-3, with D unclear. The ends were cut back, 6 bases at V and 2 bases at J, with 12 bases in the middle. This CDR3 contains 14 residues. Germline CDR1 reads SGDLS; CDR2 reads YYNGEE. CDR3 protein: CASNKGVAGNTIYF. The CDR3 DNA reads as TGTGCCAGCAACAAGGGAGTTGCTGGAAACACCATATATTTT.

J is TRBJ2-1 and V is TRBV5-1; no firm D call. Germline V gene lookup returns CDR1 SGHRS and CDR2 YFSETQ. This CDR3 region has 13 residues. V lost 0 bases to trimming and J lost 5 bases, with 6 bases between them. This CDR3 is CASSLGSNNEQFF. CDR3 sequence (DNA): TGCGCCAGCAGCTTGGGAAGTAACAATGAGCAGTTCTTC.

This clone appeared a few times. The CDR3 here is CASSRAAKETQYF. DNA of the CDR3: TGTGCCAGCAGTAGGGCAGCAAAAGAGACCCAGTACTTC. The gene calls are TRBV6-1 and TRBJ2-5; D remains unclear. CDR3 length: 13 residues. Germline V gene data show CDR1 as MNHNS and CDR2 as SASEGT. Trimming shortened V by 5 bases and J by 3 bases, and 10 bases separated the two germline ends.

This sequence joins TRBV5-1 and TRBJ2-1; D may be TRBD2 (5 bases). The CDR3 sequence is 17 residues long. Deletions cut 0 bases from V and 4 bases from J, with 17 bases between. The germline CDR1 and CDR2 sequences are SGHRS and YFSETQ. The CDR3: CASSLGLADDTYNEQFF. CDR3 nucleotides: TGCGCCAGCAGCTTGGGGCTAGCTGACGATACGTACAATGAGCAGTTCTTC.

The J gene is TRBJ2-3, the V gene TRBV7-2, with D perhaps TRBD2 (5 bases). The ends were cut back, 5 bases at V and 4 bases at J, with 13 bases in the middle. Looked up from germline, CDR1 is SGHTA and CDR2 is FQGNSA. The CDR3 is 14 residues long. This CDR3 reads CASSRRKGADTQYF. The CDR3 DNA reads TGTGCCAGCAGCCGGCGGAAGGGAGCAGATACGCAGTATTTT.

The chain is built from TRBV27 and TRBJ2-7; D is tentatively TRBD1 or TRBD2 (5 bases each). The germline CDR1 and CDR2 sequences are MNHEY and SMNVEV (reference sequence). The V end lost 6 bases, the J end lost 0 bases, and 18 bases lay between the germline ends. The CDR3 consists of 16 residues. The CDR3 region has the DNA TGTGCCAGCAGCCGTGGGACGGTCCTCGGCTCCTACGAGCAGTACTTC. Encoded protein: CASSRGTVLGSYEQYF.

V is TRBV5-1 and J is TRBJ1-2; a weak D match, TRBD1 (5 bases). The CDR3 runs 14 residues. Trimming took 0 bases from V and 2 from J, leaving 8 bases between them. CDR1 SGHRS and CDR2 YFSETQ come from the germline V gene. CDR3 amino acids: CASSLGTGNYGYTF. DNA for the CDR3: TGCGCCAGCAGCTTGGGTACAGGAAACTATGGCTACACCTTC.

The rearrangement joins TRBV2 to TRBJ2-7; either TRBD1 or TRBD2 may fit D (7 bases each). The V end was cut by 7 bases, the J end by 3 bases, with 19 bases between. In germline, CDR1 is SNHLY, CDR2 FYNNEI. This CDR3 comprises 15 residues. CDR3 region: CASKREGTASYEQYF. The CDR3 DNA reads as TGTGCCAGCAAAAGGGAGGGGACAGCAAGCTACGAGCAGTACTTC.

The chain employs TRBV7-9 and TRBJ1-2; D not resolved. The CDR3 covers 14 residues. With 5 bases removed from V and 3 bases from J, the gap between germline ends came to 13 bases. The V gene's germline CDR1 is SEHNR and CDR2 FQNEAQ (reference sequence). CDR3: CASSHYGEDYGYTF. As DNA, the CDR3 is TGTGCCAGCAGCCACTACGGGGAGGACTATGGCTACACCTTC.

The chain uses TRBV11-2 and TRBJ2-3, with no clear D. Germline V lookup: CDR1 SGHAT, CDR2 FQNNGV. This CDR3 has 12 amino acids. V lost 5 bases to trimming and J lost 11 bases, with 14 bases between them. In DNA form, the CDR3 reads TGTGCCAGCAGCCTGGGGTCCTATGGGCAGTATTTT. Translation gives CASSLGSYGQYF.

This clone was found a few times. The V call is TRBV5-4, the J call TRBJ2-7; 11 nucleotides agree with TRBD1. V dropped 4 bases and J dropped 7; count of bases not matched to a gene: 10. Germline CDR1 reads SGHNT; CDR2 reads YYREEE (reference sequence). This CDR3 contains 15 residues. DNA for the CDR3: TGTGCCAGCAGCCCTGTCGGGACAGGGGGTTTAGAGCAGTACTTC. Translating gives CASSPVGTGGLEQYF.

The rearrangement joins TRBV7-2 to TRBJ2-1; D is possibly TRBD2 (6 bases). This CDR3 is 16 amino acids long. Germline loops: CDR1 SGHTA, CDR2 FQGNSA. V lost 7 bases to trimming and J lost 5 bases, with 21 bases between them. The DNA of the CDR3 is TGTGCCAGCACCCTCCATCCGGGGGATCTGGACAATGAGCAGTTCTTC. This gives the protein CASTLHPGDLDNEQFF.

This chain links TRBV7-7 with TRBJ2-3, with 9 nucleotides matching TRBD2. The CDR3 has 15 residues. Germline V gene lookup returns CDR1 SSHAT and CDR2 FNYEAQ (reference sequence). In nucleotides, the CDR3 is TGTGCTAGCGCTAGCGGGGCTCTTCTCACAGATACGCAGTATTTT. It is translated as CASASGALLTDTQYF. The complete variable domain, with remaining parts taken from reference TRBV7-7 and TRBJ2-3, reads GAGVSQSPRYKVTKRGQDVTLRCDPISSHATLYWYQQALGQGPEFLTYFNYEAQPDKSGLPSDRFSAERPEGSISTLTIQRTEQRDSAMYRCASASGALLTDTQYFGPGTRLTVL.

The CDR3 loop is CAISQDRGYEQYF. CDR3 in DNA: TGTGCCATCAGCCAAGACAGGGGGTACGAGCAGTACTTC. V usage is TRBV10-3 and J usage is TRBJ2-7, with 9 bases that match TRBD1. V was clipped by 6 bases and J by 4 bases; unmatched bases: 4. The CDR3 is 13 amino acids. Germline values: CDR1 ENHRY, CDR2 SYGVKD.